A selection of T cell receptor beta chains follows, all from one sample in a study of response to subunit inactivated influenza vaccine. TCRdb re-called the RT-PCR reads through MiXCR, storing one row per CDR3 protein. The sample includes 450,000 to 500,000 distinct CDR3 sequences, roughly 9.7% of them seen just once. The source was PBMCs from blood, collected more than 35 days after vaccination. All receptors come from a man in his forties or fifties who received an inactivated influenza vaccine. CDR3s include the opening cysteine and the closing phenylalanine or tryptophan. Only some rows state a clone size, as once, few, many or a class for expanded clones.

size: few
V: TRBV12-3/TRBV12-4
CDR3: CATSSRAGTGTQYF

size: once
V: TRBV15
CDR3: CATSSAEVSYNEQFF

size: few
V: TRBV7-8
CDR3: CASNTRGGTSGINEQFF

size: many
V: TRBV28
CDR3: CASRHGTSGGAGAKNIQYF

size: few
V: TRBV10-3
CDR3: CAISTGAETQYF

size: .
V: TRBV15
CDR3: CATSREDGTGGTDTQYF

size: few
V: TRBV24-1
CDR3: CATSESTSNEQFF

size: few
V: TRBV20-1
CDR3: CSAKGWGQGAREQYF

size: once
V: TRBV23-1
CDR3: CASSQSGSGVEQFF

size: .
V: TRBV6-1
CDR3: CASSLPALTDTQYF

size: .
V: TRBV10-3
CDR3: CAIRRSSGATYNEQFF

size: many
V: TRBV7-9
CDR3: CASSPTGVDEQFF